This TCR beta chain was recovered during a study of T cell responses to AZD1222 COVID-19 vaccine. General study findings and limits: Only a handful of AZD1222 recipients, six or seven in all, had baseline seropositivity. Nearly half of spike-specific TCRs reportedly target unmutated variant regions.

The V gene lost 3 bases and the J gene lost 0 bases, with 15 bases spanning the gap. From germline, CDR1 is LGHNA and CDR2 YNFKEQ. The CDR3 has 17 amino acids. Points on this clone: What it binds is unknown.

Sequencing was performed with immunoSEQ multiplex PCR; in TCRdb, only in-frame clones are kept and a portion is missing. Of some 120,000 clones listed, approximately 86% were seen once; the top ten hold roughly 1.5%. This chain uses TRBV4-2 with TRBJ1-3; D gene uncertain. This sequence originates from an adult in good health. The sequencing used peripheral blood, collected on day 0 of AZD1222 vaccination. DNA of the CDR3: TGTGCCAGCAGCCAGTGGGCCACAGAGTCCTCTGGAAACACCATATATTTT. Its translation: CASSQWATESSGNTIYF.